This T cell receptor beta chain came from a study of blood T cell repertoires in COVID-19. J was trimmed by 5 bases and V by 2 bases; bases with no gene match: 3. The CDR3 has 15 amino acids. Germline loops: CDR1 MNHEY, CDR2 SVGAGI. Measured with immunoSEQ multiplex PCR; TCRdb has only the in-frame clones, and not every one. The data contain 140,000 to 150,000 clones, 85% of them singletons. The gene calls are TRBV6-5 and TRBJ2-5; 12 bases agree with TRBD1. This clonotype originated in a woman aged 40-49 years with active or convalescent COVID-19. The sequenced sample consisted of peripheral blood. CDR3 loop: CASSYVGTGGETQYF. CDR3 bases: TGTGCCAGCAGTTACGTTGGGACAGGGGGCGAGACCCAGTACTTC.